This record covers a single TCR beta chain. Germline trimming cut 1 base from V and 1 base from J; bases unmatched to any gene: 3. The V gene's germline CDR1 is SEHNR and CDR2 FQNEAQ (reference sequence). CDR3 length: 16 residues. TCRdb re-analysed the RT-PCR reads in MiXCR, keeping a single row per CDR3 protein. The repertoire holds under 550,000 distinct CDR3 sequences, with under 9% as singletons. These data come from a study of response to subunit inactivated influenza vaccine. This TCR came from a man in his fifties or sixties who received an inactivated influenza vaccine. This sample comprised PBMCs from blood, obtained 23 to 25 months after vaccination. This chain uses TRBV7-9 with TRBJ2-3; TRBD1 matches at 9 bases. This CDR3 reads CASSLGRQGGTDTQYF. CDR3 DNA sequence: TGTGCCAGCAGCTTAGGGAGACAGGGGGGCACAGATACGCAGTATTTT. Complete variable domain (other parts from reference TRBV7-9 and TRBJ2-3): DTGVSQNPRHKITKRGQNVTFRCDPISEHNRLYWYRQTLGQGPEFLTYFQNEAQLEKSRLLSDRFSAERPKGSFSTLEIQRTEQGDSAMYLCASSLGRQGGTDTQYFGPGTRLTVL.